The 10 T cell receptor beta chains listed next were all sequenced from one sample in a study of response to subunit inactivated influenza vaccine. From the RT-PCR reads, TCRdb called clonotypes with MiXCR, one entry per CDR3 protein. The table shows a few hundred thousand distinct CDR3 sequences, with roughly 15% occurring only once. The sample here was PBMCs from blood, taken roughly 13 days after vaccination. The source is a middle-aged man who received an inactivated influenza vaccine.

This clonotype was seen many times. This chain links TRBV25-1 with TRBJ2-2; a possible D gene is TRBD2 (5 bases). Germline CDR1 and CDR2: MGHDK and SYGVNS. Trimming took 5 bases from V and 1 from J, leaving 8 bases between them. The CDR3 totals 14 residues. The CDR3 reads CASSPRVNTGELFF. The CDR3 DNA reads TGTGCCAGCAGTCCGAGGGTGAACACCGGGGAGCTGTTTTTT.

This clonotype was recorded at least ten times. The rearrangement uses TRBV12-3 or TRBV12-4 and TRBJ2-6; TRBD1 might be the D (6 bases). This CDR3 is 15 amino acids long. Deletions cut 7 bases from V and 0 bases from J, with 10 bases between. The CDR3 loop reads CASTTGHSGANVLTF. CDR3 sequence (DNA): TGTGCCAGCACCACGGGACACTCTGGGGCCAACGTCCTGACTTTC.

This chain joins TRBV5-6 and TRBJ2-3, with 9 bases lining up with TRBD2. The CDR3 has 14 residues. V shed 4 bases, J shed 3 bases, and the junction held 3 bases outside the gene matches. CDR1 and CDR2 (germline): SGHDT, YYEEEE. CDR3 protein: CASSVAGATDTQYF. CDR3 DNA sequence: TGTGCCAGCAGCGTAGCGGGAGCGACAGATACGCAGTATTTT.

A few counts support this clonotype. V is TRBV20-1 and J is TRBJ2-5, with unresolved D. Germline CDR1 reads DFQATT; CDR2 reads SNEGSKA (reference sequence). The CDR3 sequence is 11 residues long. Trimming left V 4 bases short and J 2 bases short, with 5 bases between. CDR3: CSATSQETQYF. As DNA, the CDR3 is TGCAGTGCTACCAGTCAAGAGACCCAGTACTTC.

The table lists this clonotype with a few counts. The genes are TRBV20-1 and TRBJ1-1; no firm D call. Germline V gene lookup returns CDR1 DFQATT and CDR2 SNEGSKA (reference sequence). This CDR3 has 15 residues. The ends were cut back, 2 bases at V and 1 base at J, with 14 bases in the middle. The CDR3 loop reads CSARSRLWGNTEAFF. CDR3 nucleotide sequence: TGCAGTGCTAGAAGCCGTTTGTGGGGGAACACTGAAGCTTTCTTT.

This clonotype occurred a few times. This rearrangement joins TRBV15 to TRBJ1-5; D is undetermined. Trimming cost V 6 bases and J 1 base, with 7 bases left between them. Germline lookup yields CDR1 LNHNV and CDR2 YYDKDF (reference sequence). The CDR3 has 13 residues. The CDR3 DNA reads TGTGCCACCAGTTCGGAGAGCAATCAGCCCCAGCATTTT. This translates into CATSSESNQPQHF.

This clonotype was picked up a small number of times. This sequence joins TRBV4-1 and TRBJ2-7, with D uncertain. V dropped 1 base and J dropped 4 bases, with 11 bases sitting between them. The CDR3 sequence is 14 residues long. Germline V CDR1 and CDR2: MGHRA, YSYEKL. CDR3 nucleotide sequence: TGCGCCAGCAGCCAAGGCCGACCGTCATACGAGCAGTACTTC. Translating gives CASSQGRPSYEQYF.

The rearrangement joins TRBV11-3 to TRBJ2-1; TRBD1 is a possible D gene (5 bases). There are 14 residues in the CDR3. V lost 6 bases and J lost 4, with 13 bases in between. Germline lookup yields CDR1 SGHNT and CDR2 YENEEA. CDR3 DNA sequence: TGTGCCAGCAGTCACCAGGGTAGATACAATGAGCAGTTCTTC. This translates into CASSHQGRYNEQFF. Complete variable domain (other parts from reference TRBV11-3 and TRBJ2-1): EAGVVQSPRYKIIEKKQPVAFWCNPISGHNTLYWYLQNLGQGPELLIRYENEEAVDDSQLPKDRFSAERLKGVDSTLKIQPAELGDSAVYLCASSHQGRYNEQFFGPGTRLTVL.

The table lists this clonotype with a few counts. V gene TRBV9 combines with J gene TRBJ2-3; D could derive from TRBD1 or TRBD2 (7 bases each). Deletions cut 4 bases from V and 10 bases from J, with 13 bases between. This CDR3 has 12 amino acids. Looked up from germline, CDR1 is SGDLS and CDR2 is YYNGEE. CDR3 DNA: TGTGCCAGCAGCCCAGGGGGGGTCGCGCAGTATTTT. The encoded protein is CASSPGGVAQYF.

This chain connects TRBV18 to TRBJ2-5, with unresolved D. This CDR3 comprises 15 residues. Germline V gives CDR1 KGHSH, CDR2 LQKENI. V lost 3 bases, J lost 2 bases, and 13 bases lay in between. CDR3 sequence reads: CASSPFLAPQETQYF. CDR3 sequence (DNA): TGTGCCAGCTCACCCTTCCTGGCGCCACAAGAGACCCAGTACTTC.